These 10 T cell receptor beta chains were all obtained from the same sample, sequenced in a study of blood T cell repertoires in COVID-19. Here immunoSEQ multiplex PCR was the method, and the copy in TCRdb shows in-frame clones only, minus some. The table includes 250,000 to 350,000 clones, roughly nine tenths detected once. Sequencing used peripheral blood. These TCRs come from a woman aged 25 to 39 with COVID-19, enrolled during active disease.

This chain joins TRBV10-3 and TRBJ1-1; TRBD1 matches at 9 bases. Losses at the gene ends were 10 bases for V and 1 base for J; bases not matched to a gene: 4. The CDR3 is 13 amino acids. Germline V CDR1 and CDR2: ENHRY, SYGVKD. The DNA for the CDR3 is TGTGCCACCAAGGGACAGGGGAACACTGAAGCTTTCTTT. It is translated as CATKGQGNTEAFF.

The CDR3 protein is CASSEEARNGNQPQHF. Written as DNA, the CDR3 is TGTGCCAGCAGTGAAGAGGCGAGGAACGGCAATCAGCCCCAGCATTTT. The V call is TRBV6-1, the J call TRBJ1-5; D ambiguous. CDR3 size: 16 residues. The germline gives CDR1 MNHNS, CDR2 SASEGT. The V and J ends lost 1 base and 2 bases respectively, with 12 bases between them.

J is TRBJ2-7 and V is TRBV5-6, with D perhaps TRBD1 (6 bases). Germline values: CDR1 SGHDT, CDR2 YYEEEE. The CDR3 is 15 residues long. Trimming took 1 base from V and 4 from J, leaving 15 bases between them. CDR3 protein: CASSLFSRTDYEQYF. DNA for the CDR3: TGTGCCAGCAGCTTGTTTAGCCGGACAGATTACGAGCAGTACTTC. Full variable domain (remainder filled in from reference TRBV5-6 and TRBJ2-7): DAGVTQSPTHLIKTRGQQVTLRCSPKSGHDTVSWYQQALGQGPQFIFQYYEEEERQRGNFPDRFSGHQFPNYSSELNVNALLLGDSALYLCASSLFSRTDYEQYFGPGTRLTVT.

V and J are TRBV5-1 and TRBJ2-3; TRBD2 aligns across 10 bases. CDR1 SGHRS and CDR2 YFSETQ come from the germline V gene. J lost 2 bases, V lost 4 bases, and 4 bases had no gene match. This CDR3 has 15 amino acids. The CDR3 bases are TGCGCCAGCAGCACAAGCGGGAGGGCCACAGATACGCAGTATTTT. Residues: CASSTSGRATDTQYF.

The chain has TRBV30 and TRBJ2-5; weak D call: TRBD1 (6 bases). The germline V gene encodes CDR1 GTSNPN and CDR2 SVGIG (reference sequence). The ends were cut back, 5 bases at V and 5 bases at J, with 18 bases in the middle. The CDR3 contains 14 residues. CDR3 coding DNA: TGTGCCTGGGGCTCTACAGGGTTCGGGGAGACCCAGTACTTC. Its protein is CAWGSTGFGETQYF. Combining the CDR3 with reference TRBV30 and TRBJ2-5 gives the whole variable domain SQTIHQWPATLVQPVGSPLSLECTVEGTSNPNLYWYRQAAGRGLQLLFYSVGIGQISSEVPQNLSASRPQDRQFILSSKKLLLSDSGFYLCAWGSTGFGETQYFGPGTRLLVL.

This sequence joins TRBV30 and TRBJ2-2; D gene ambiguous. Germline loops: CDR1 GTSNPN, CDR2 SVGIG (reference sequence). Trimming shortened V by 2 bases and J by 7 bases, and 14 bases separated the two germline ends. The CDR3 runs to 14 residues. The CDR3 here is CAWSRGLVNGELFF. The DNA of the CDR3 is TGTGCCTGGAGTCGAGGATTAGTCAACGGGGAGCTGTTTTTT. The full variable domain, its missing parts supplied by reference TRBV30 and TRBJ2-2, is SQTIHQWPATLVQPVGSPLSLECTVEGTSNPNLYWYRQAAGRGLQLLFYSVGIGQISSEVPQNLSASRPQDRQFILSSKKLLLSDSGFYLCAWSRGLVNGELFFGEGSRLTVL.

The CDR3: CASSYDAELEQFF. The CDR3 nucleotides are TGTGCCAGCAGTTACGATGCTGAACTAGAGCAGTTCTTC. The V gene is TRBV6-5, the J gene TRBJ2-1; D is unclear. V was trimmed by 2 bases and J by 10 bases, leaving 12 bases between them. The CDR3 length is 13 residues. Germline V CDR1 and CDR2: MNHEY, SVGAGI.

The CDR3 sequence: CASSYRGRAKTGETQYF. Written as DNA, the CDR3 is TGTGCCAGCAGCTACCGAGGACGGGCCAAGACGGGGGAGACCCAGTACTTC. The J gene is TRBJ2-5, the V gene TRBV28; D is possibly TRBD2 (5 bases). This CDR3 region has 17 residues. CDR1 is MDHEN and CDR2 is SYDVKM in the germline V gene. Trimming removed 6 bases at V and 5 bases at J, with 25 bases between.

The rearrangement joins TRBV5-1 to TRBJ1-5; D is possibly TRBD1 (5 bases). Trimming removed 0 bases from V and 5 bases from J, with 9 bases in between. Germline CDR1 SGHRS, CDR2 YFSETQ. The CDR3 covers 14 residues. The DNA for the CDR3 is TGCGCCAGCAGCTTGGCAGGGAAGGATCAGCCCCAGCATTTT. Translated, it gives CASSLAGKDQPQHF.

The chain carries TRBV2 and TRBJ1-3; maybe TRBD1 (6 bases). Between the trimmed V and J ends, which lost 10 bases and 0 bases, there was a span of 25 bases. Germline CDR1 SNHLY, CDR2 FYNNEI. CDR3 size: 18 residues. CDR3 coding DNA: TGTGCCACGGCCACTGGAGACAGGCTTTTTAACTCTGGAAACACCATATATTTT. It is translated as CATATGDRLFNSGNTIYF.